Listed below are T cell receptor beta chains from one sample, sequenced in a study of shared clonotypes between healthy human individuals. The method was immunoSEQ multiplex PCR; TCRdb's version includes in-frame clones alone and lacks a portion of them. The sample holds a few million clones, 90% to 95% seen once. The sequenced sample consisted of naive CD4+ T cells sorted from blood. The origin of the receptors is a man aged 18-30 years in good health. CDR3s include the opening cysteine and the closing phenylalanine or tryptophan. A D gene is named only where the DNA matches it firmly. Rows may omit the clone size; those that give it use once, few, many or a size class.

cdr3_aa cdr3_nt j_call v_call d_call cdr3_length clone_size
CASSGGTDYEQYF TGCGCCAGCAGCGGGGGGACAGACTACGAGCAGTACTTC TRBJ2-7 TRBV4-1 NA 13 NA
CASSQAGTANTGELFF TGCGCCAGCAGCCAAGCCGGGACAGCGAACACCGGGGAGCTGTTTTTT TRBJ2-2 TRBV4-1 TRBD1 16 NA
CASSVGSETQYF TGTGCCAGCAGCGTAGGGTCAGAGACCCAGTACTTC TRBJ2-5 TRBV9 NA 12 NA
CASSLGLAGVETQYF TGTGCCAGCAGCCTGGGGCTAGCGGGAGTCGAGACCCAGTACTTC TRBJ2-5 TRBV9 TRBD2 15 NA
CASRWDSDNSPLHF TGTGCCAGCAGATGGGACAGTGATAATTCACCCCTCCACTTT TRBJ1-6 TRBV5-4 TRBD1 14 NA
CASSVRQANYGYTF TGTGCCAGCAGTGTCCGACAGGCCAACTATGGCTACACCTTC TRBJ1-2 TRBV25-1 NA 14 once
CATRPSDWRGGQADTQYF TGTGCCACGCGACCCTCGGACTGGCGGGGGGGCCAAGCAGATACGCAGTATTTT TRBJ2-3 TRBV28 TRBD2 18 NA
CASSLTGGSYNEQFF TGCGCCAGCAGCTTGACAGGGGGTTCCTACAATGAGCAGTTCTTC TRBJ2-1 TRBV5-1 TRBD1 15 once
CASSYTGQSLFGTQYF TGTGCCAGCAGTTACACGGGACAAAGTTTATTCGGGACCCAGTACTTC TRBJ2-5 TRBV6-6 NA 16 NA
CAISDQGQETQYF TGTGCCATCAGTGACCAGGGTCAAGAGACCCAGTACTTC TRBJ2-5 TRBV10-3 NA 13 NA
CASSPKGRTNEKLFF TGTGCCAGCTCACCAAAGGGGCGCACTAATGAAAAACTGTTTTTT TRBJ1-4 TRBV18 NA 15 NA
CASRLAAVYNEQFF TGTGCCAGCCGACTAGCGGCGGTCTACAATGAGCAGTTCTTC TRBJ2-1 TRBV2 TRBD2 14 NA
CASSIRRGADEQFF TGTGCCAGTAGTATACGGCGCGGGGCGGATGAGCAGTTCTTC TRBJ2-1 TRBV19 NA 14 NA
CATSGGTGVFNQPQHF TGTGCCACCAGCGGTGGGACAGGGGTCTTTAATCAGCCCCAGCATTTT TRBJ1-5 TRBV15 TRBD1 16 NA
CASSSLPGLRETQYF TGTGCCAGCAGTTCTCTGCCGGGATTACGGGAGACCCAGTACTTC TRBJ2-5 TRBV6-5 NA 15 NA
CASSDPRWGNTIYF TGTGCCAGCAGCGATCCCCGGTGGGGAAACACCATATATTTT TRBJ1-3 TRBV5-6 NA 14 NA
CASSLPLGQGGGEQYF TGCGCCAGCAGCCTACCCTTAGGACAGGGTGGAGGCGAGCAGTACTTC TRBJ2-7 TRBV5-1 TRBD1 16 NA
CASSRKMGREGADTQYF TGCGCCAGCAGCCGCAAGATGGGGCGGGAGGGGGCAGATACGCAGTATTTT TRBJ2-3 TRBV4-1 TRBD2 17 NA
CASSFYGLNTEAFF TGTGCCAGCAGTTTTTACGGTTTGAACACTGAAGCTTTCTTT TRBJ1-1 TRBV27 NA 14 NA
CASSWTRSYEQYF TGTGCCTCCTCCTGGACTAGGTCCTACGAGCAGTACTTC TRBJ2-7 TRBV30 TRBD2 13 NA
CSVLGTEAFF TGCAGCGTCCTTGGCACTGAAGCTTTCTTT TRBJ1-1 TRBV29-1 NA 10 NA
CASSASGVTDTQYF TGTGCCAGCAGCGCAAGCGGGGTCACAGATACGCAGTATTTT TRBJ2-3 TRBV9 TRBD2 14 NA
CASSQRGLAGANVLTF TGTGCCAGCAGCCAAAGGGGGCTGGCTGGGGCCAACGTCCTGACTTTC TRBJ2-6 TRBV16 TRBD1 16 NA
CASSPTQRGEQYF TGCGCCAGCAGCCCAACCCAACGCGGCGAGCAGTACTTC TRBJ2-7 TRBV10-1 NA 13 NA
CASSPQGPTGAILIGELFF TGTGCCAGCAGCCCACAGGGCCCGACAGGGGCTATACTAATCGGGGAGCTGTTTTTT TRBJ2-2 TRBV7-2 TRBD1 19 NA
CASSQSSDPTYNEQFF TGCGCCAGCAGCCAGTCTAGCGATCCAACCTACAATGAGCAGTTCTTC TRBJ2-1 TRBV4-1 NA 16 NA
CASSLASGDGYTF TGCGCCAGCAGCTTGGCATCAGGGGATGGCTACACCTTC TRBJ1-2 TRBV5-1 NA 13 NA
CASSSPPRETQYF TGCGCCAGCAGCTCCCCTCCGAGAGAGACCCAGTACTTC TRBJ2-5 TRBV5-1 NA 13 NA
CASSYGTGEETQYF TGCGCCAGCAGCTATGGGACAGGGGAAGAGACCCAGTACTTC TRBJ2-5 TRBV5-1 TRBD1 14 NA
CASSPAGRYEQFF TGTGCCAGCTCTCCGGCGGGAAGGTATGAGCAGTTCTTC TRBJ2-1 TRBV18 NA 13 NA
CASSESHSNQPQHF TGTGCCAGCAGTGAATCACATAGCAATCAGCCCCAGCATTTT TRBJ1-5 TRBV6-1 NA 14 few
CASSRTSGSSYEQYF TGTGCCAGCAGTCGGACTAGCGGGAGTTCCTACGAGCAGTACTTC TRBJ2-7 TRBV2 TRBD2 15 NA
CASSKGLAPNEQFF TGTGCCAGCAGCAAGGGACTAGCGCCCAATGAGCAGTTCTTC TRBJ2-1 TRBV7-2 TRBD2 14 NA
CASSGGPHYEQYF TGTGCCAGCAGCGGAGGGCCCCACTACGAGCAGTACTTC TRBJ2-7 TRBV7-2 NA 13 NA
CASSLEAGVYGYTF TGTGCCAGCAGCTTGGAGGCAGGGGTGTATGGCTACACCTTC TRBJ1-2 TRBV5-4 NA 14 NA
CASSLIGGEGTEAFF TGCGCCAGCAGCTTGATAGGGGGCGAGGGCACTGAAGCTTTCTTT TRBJ1-1 TRBV5-1 TRBD1 15 once
CASSQGYTYEQYF TGTGCCAGCAGTCAGGGATACACCTACGAGCAGTACTTC TRBJ2-7 TRBV21-1 NA 13 NA
CASRLYRTGTGEQYF TGTGCCAGCAGATTATACAGGACAGGGACAGGGGAGCAGTACTTC TRBJ2-7 TRBV6-5 TRBD1 15 NA
CASSSSRTAKETQYF TGTGCCAGCAGTTCCTCCAGGACAGCTAAAGAGACCCAGTACTTC TRBJ2-5 TRBV28 NA 15 NA
CASSKGTNSYNSPLHF TGTGCCAGCAGCAAAGGGACAAACTCCTATAATTCACCCCTCCACTTT TRBJ1-6 TRBV6-6 NA 16 NA
CASTTGTGFYEQYF TGTGCCTCCACCACCGGGACAGGGTTTTACGAGCAGTACTTC TRBJ2-7 TRBV30 TRBD1 14 NA
CASTQFSSYNSPLHF TGTGCCAGCACCCAGTTTTCGTCCTATAATTCACCCCTCCACTTT TRBJ1-6 TRBV27 NA 15 NA
CASSEPRDGYTF TGTGCCAGCAGTGAACCGAGGGACGGCTACACCTTC TRBJ1-2 TRBV6-1 NA 12 NA
CASSLTGGGGNTIYF TGTGCCAGCAGCTTGACAGGGGGCGGTGGAAACACCATATATTTT TRBJ1-3 TRBV25-1 TRBD1 15 once
CASGAGGIYEQYF TGTGCTAGTGGGGCGGGAGGGATCTACGAGCAGTACTTC TRBJ2-7 TRBV12-5 TRBD2 13 NA
CAWRRTVDYEQYF TGTGCCTGGAGGAGGACCGTTGACTACGAGCAGTACTTC TRBJ2-7 TRBV30 NA 13 NA
CAWSSGINEQFF TGTGCCTGGAGTAGCGGGATCAATGAGCAGTTCTTC TRBJ2-1 TRBV30 TRBD2 12 NA
CASGGLTGELFF TGTGCCTCCGGCGGGTTAACCGGGGAGCTGTTTTTT TRBJ2-2 TRBV30 NA 12 NA
CASSPPGQTPYEQYF TGTGCCAGCTCACCCCCGGGCCAGACGCCCTACGAGCAGTACTTC TRBJ2-7 TRBV18 NA 15 NA
CASSYSETRGEQYF TGTGCCAGCAGTTACTCGGAGACTAGGGGCGAGCAGTACTTC TRBJ2-7 TRBV6-6 NA 14 NA
CASSKSRGAWNIQYF TGTGCCAGCAGCAAATCGCGGGGGGCATGGAACATTCAGTACTTC TRBJ2-4 TRBV9 TRBD2 15 once
CATRLAGVDETQYF TGTGCCACGAGACTAGCGGGAGTTGATGAGACCCAGTACTTC TRBJ2-5 TRBV6-5 TRBD2 14 NA
CASAKTRLYGYTF TGCGCCAGCGCTAAAACACGGCTCTATGGCTACACCTTC TRBJ1-2 TRBV10-1 NA 13 NA
CASSFGFQVTEAFF TGTGCCAGCAGCTTCGGTTTTCAGGTCACTGAAGCTTTCTTT TRBJ1-1 TRBV7-2 NA 14 NA
CASSPSAMTQYF TGTGCCAGCAGCCCGAGTGCTATGACCCAGTACTTC TRBJ2-5 TRBV6-6 NA 12 NA
CASSPTGATTGELFF TGTGCCAGCAGCCCCACGGGGGCCACCACCGGGGAGCTGTTTTTT TRBJ2-2 TRBV5-4 NA 15 NA
CASRDTTYEQYF TGTGCCAGTAGGGACACGACCTACGAGCAGTACTTC TRBJ2-7 TRBV19 NA 12 NA
CASSLVAKNIQYF TGTGCCAGCAGCTTGGTAGCCAAAAACATTCAGTACTTC TRBJ2-4 TRBV7-2 NA 13 NA